The sample holds many counts of the clone carrying this T cell receptor beta chain. Germline V gene sequence: CDR1 SGDLS, CDR2 YYNGEE. The CDR3 covers 14 residues. V lost 0 bases and J 5 bases, leaving 9 bases between the germline ends. The data were taken from a study of CD8+CD57+ T cells in acquired aplastic anemia. Researchers used genomic DNA as the template to profile TCR beta VDJ and CDR3. TCRdb re-called the reads through MiXCR, storing one row per CDR3 protein. The profile shows 120,000 or so distinct CDR3 sequences, around 48% of them singletons. This TCR derives from a human donor in good health, serving as a control. The rearrangement uses TRBV9 and TRBJ2-1; D is unclear. Sample: sorted CD4+, CD8+, or CD8+CD57+ T cells (not recorded which) from PBMCs. This CDR3 reads CASSVEPLDNEQFF. The DNA of the CDR3 is TGTGCCAGCAGCGTAGAACCCCTGGACAATGAGCAGTTCTTC.